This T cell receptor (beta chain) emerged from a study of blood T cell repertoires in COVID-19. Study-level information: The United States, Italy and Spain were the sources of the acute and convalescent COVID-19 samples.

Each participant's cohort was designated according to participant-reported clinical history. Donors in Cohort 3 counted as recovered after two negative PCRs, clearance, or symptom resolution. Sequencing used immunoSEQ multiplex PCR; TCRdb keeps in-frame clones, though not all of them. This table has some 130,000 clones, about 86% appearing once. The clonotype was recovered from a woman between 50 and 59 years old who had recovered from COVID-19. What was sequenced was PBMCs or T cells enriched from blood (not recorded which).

CDR3 nucleotide sequence: TGTGCCAGCTCCTTCATCGCGGGGGAACTCTCCTACGAGCAGTACTTC. This sequence encodes CASSFIAGELSYEQYF. The V gene is TRBV18, the J gene TRBJ2-7, with 7 nucleotides matching TRBD2. The CDR3 extends over 16 amino acids. Trimming cost V 6 bases and J 0 bases; bases outside gene matches: 11. Germline V gives CDR1 KGHSH, CDR2 LQKENI.